Listed below are T cell receptor beta chains from one sample, sequenced in a study of T cells in Graves' hyperthyroidism and ophthalmopathy. TCRdb reprocessed the multiplex PCR reads via MiXCR and lists one record per CDR3 protein. The table includes 560,000 or so distinct CDR3 sequences, 35% to 55% detected once. Material: peripheral blood or thyroid tissue (not recorded which). Receptors originate from a woman under 30 with Graves' hyperthyroidism. CDR3s include the opening cysteine and the closing phenylalanine or tryptophan. The D gene is left open where the match is weak. Clone size appears in some rows only: once, few, many, or a class for an expanded clone.

clone_size,v_call,j_call,d_call,cdr3_aa,cdr3_nt
few,TRBV7-3,TRBJ2-5,TRBD1,CASSLNGQGEETQYF,TGTGCCAGCAGCTTAAATGGACAGGGAGAAGAGACCCAGTACTTC
many,TRBV29-1,TRBJ1-1,NA,CSVGMGGWNTEAFF,TGCAGCGTTGGGATGGGGGGCTGGAACACTGAAGCTTTCTTT
once,TRBV2,TRBJ1-1,NA,CASSETVAGLTEAFF,TGTGCCAGCAGTGAGACGGTGGCAGGGTTGACTGAAGCTTTCTTT
NA,TRBV4-3,TRBJ1-4,NA,CASTGGGRIQYNEKLFF,TGCGCCAGCACCGGTGGGGGTCGAATACAATATAATGAAAAACTGTTTTTT
NA,TRBV2,TRBJ1-4,NA,CASSEQYRPFEKLFF,TGTGCCAGCAGCGAGCAGTACAGGCCTTTTGAAAAACTGTTTTTT
NA,TRBV25-1,TRBJ1-6,NA,CTSRGGSYNSPLHF,TGTACCAGCAGAGGGGGCTCCTATAATTCACCCCTCCACTTT
many,TRBV29-1,TRBJ2-7,TRBD2,CSVEGLGSYEQYF,TGCAGCGTTGAGGGACTAGGGTCCTACGAGCAGTACTTC
once,TRBV7-2,TRBJ1-5,NA,CASSQATGQLSNQPQHF,TGCGCCAGCAGCCAAGCTACAGGTCAACTTAGCAATCAGCCCCAGCATTTT
few,TRBV5-4,TRBJ1-2,NA,CASSLSQGFYGYTF,TGTGCCAGCAGCTTGAGTCAGGGATTCTATGGCTACACCTTC
many,TRBV7-9,TRBJ1-4,NA,CASSLRGGEEKLFF,TGTGCCAGCAGCCTACGAGGAGGGGAAGAAAAACTGTTTTTT
NA,TRBV13,TRBJ2-7,NA,CASRIREGGEQYF,TGTGCCAGCAGAATCAGGGAGGGGGGCGAGCAGTACTTC
NA,TRBV20-1,TRBJ2-7,TRBD2,CSAGPGLAGVEQYF,TGCAGTGCAGGACCGGGACTAGCGGGAGTCGAGCAGTACTTC
NA,TRBV15,TRBJ1-3,TRBD1,CATSTGGPSGNTIYF,TGTGCCACCAGCACAGGGGGCCCTTCTGGAAACACCATATATTTT
NA,TRBV29-1,TRBJ1-3,TRBD1,CSANRGGNTIYF,TGCAGCGCTAACAGGGGGGGAAACACCATATATTTT
few,TRBV12-5,TRBJ2-6,NA,CASAVQGGGANVLTF,TGTGCTAGTGCCGTTCAGGGTGGCGGGGCCAACGTCCTGACTTTC
many,TRBV7-3,TRBJ2-5,NA,CASSLSREMETQYF,TGTGCCAGCAGCTTAAGCCGGGAGATGGAGACCCAGTACTTC
NA,TRBV2,TRBJ1-4,NA,CASSQGSDSNEKLFF,TGTGCCAGCAGCCAGGGCTCGGACAGCAATGAAAAACTGTTTTTT